This entry describes one TCR beta chain. Its matching antigen is unknown. The CDR3 extends over 15 amino acids. The V gene's germline CDR1 is DFQATT and CDR2 SNEGSKA (reference sequence). V lost 1 base, J lost 4 bases, and 14 bases lay in between. This entry belongs to a study of blood T cells in healthy people across ages. Points from the study as a whole: Any conclusive comparison of naive versus antigen-experienced cells was prevented by using unsorted PBMCs. Across the age range, TCR beta diversity per million T cells fell in a roughly linear way.

Primed by a sample-barcoded 5' primer and a J-beta primer mix, a second PCR proceeded for about 7 to 11 cycles. Every single cDNA molecule received a tag from a template-switch adaptor with 12 random nucleotides. TCRdb reprocessed the 5' RACE reads via MiXCR and lists one record per CDR3 protein. The repertoire consists of some 1,500,000 distinct CDR3 sequences, with 42% occurring once and the leading ten covering roughly 3.7%. The clonotype originates from a woman aged 18 to 35 in good health. Sequencing input: blood. The chain is built from TRBV20-1 and TRBJ1-5; weak D call: TRBD1 (6 bases). This chain's CDR3 is CSARVGVQGNQPQHF. DNA of the CDR3: TGCAGTGCTAGAGTGGGAGTACAGGGAAATCAGCCCCAGCATTTT.